This passage covers 24 T cell receptor beta chains from one sample sequenced in a study of T-cell reconstitution after alpha-beta-depleted transplantation in children. Unique molecular identifiers tagged the TCRbeta library. MiXCR was run by TCRdb on the PCR reads, yielding one entry per CDR3 protein. The sample yields around 600,000 distinct CDR3 sequences, about 15% seen once. This specimen consisted of PBMCs from the stem cell graft donor, obtained from the stem cell graft. The receptors were gathered from a human donor who donated a stem cell graft to a child with acute myeloid leukemia.

This clonotype was recorded at least ten times. The chain has TRBV20-1 and TRBJ1-4; D is perhaps TRBD1 (6 bases). Trimming shortened V by 0 bases and J by 6 bases, and 14 bases separated the two germline ends. Germline lookup yields CDR1 DFQATT and CDR2 SNEGSKA (reference sequence). This CDR3 is built from 15 residues. The CDR3 sequence: CSARDTGGEDEKLFF. The CDR3 DNA follows: TGCAGTGCTAGAGATACCGGGGGCGAGGATGAAAAACTGTTTTTT.

This clonotype was picked up a small number of times. The chain carries TRBV7-8 and TRBJ2-7; TRBD1 matches 7 bases. Germline V gene sequence: CDR1 SGHVS, CDR2 FQNEAQ. CDR3 length equals 14 residues. V gave up 5 bases and J gave up 7 bases; unmatched junction bases: 11. The CDR3 DNA sequence: TGTGCCAGCAGCGGGCAGACAGGGCTAAGGGAGCAGTACGTC. The encoded protein is CASSGQTGLREQYV.

V is TRBV12-3 or TRBV12-4 and J is TRBJ1-1, with 9 bases aligning to TRBD1. CDR3 size: 15 residues. The J segment lost 1 base and the V segment lost 7 bases, leaving 7 bases of the junction unmatched. In DNA, the CDR3 is TGTGCCAGCACCAAAGGGGGACAGGGGAACACTGAAGCTTTCTTT. Translating gives CASTKGGQGNTEAFF.

The chain links TRBV7-6 to TRBJ2-5; 9 nucleotides agree with TRBD1. The CDR3 consists of 15 residues. Germline V gene sequence: CDR1 SGHVS, CDR2 FNYEAQ. Losses at the gene ends were 4 bases for V and 4 bases for J; bases not matched to a gene: 7. CDR3 coding DNA: TGTGCCAGCAGCTCGACAGGGGGAATTGGAGAGACCCAGTACTTC. Residues: CASSSTGGIGETQYF.

The CDR3 loop is CASPKGGYEQYV. The CDR3 region has the DNA TGCGCCAGTCCCAAGGGGGGCTACGAGCAGTACGTC. The V call is TRBV10-1, the J call TRBJ2-7; D possibly uses TRBD1 or TRBD2 (6 bases each). This CDR3 is built from 12 residues. Trimming stripped 9 bases from V and 3 bases from J, with 12 bases between. CDR1 WNHNN and CDR2 SYGVQD come from the germline V gene (reference sequence).

A few counts support this clonotype. CDR3 amino acids: CASTVQGQMFSNQPQHF. DNA for the CDR3: TGTGCCAGCACAGTACAGGGACAGATGTTTAGCAATCAGCCCCAGCATTTT. The chain employs TRBV12-3 or TRBV12-4 and TRBJ1-5; 7 bases map to TRBD1. The junction had 12 bases not matched to a gene; V was cut back by 7 bases and J by 0 bases. The CDR3 consists of 17 residues.

This sequence joins TRBV5-1 and TRBJ1-1, with 7 bases that match TRBD1. There are 15 residues in the CDR3. V lost 0 bases to trimming and J lost 3 bases; unmatched junction nucleotides: 5. Per germline, CDR1 SGHRS and CDR2 YFSETQ. The CDR3 loop reads CASSLETGADTEAFF. The CDR3 DNA reads TGCGCCAGCAGCTTGGAAACAGGGGCGGACACTGAAGCTTTCTTT.

The gene calls are TRBV7-2 and TRBJ2-2; 7 positions match TRBD2. Per germline, CDR1 SGHTA and CDR2 FQGNSA. Trimming cost V 2 bases and J 1 base; bases outside gene matches: 7. The CDR3 sequence is 17 residues long. In nucleotides, the CDR3 is TGTGCCAGCAGCTTATTGGCGGCGGGGGTGAACACCGGGGAGCTGTTTTTT. Protein: CASSLLAAGVNTGELFF.

This sequence joins TRBV20-1 and TRBJ2-7; 7 bases match TRBD1. The ends lost 3 bases at V and 10 bases at J; junction bases unmatched: 12. CDR1 and CDR2 from the germline V gene are DFQATT and SNEGSKA (reference sequence). The CDR3 sequence is 13 residues long. The CDR3 spells CSASPQGEGEQYV. CDR3 DNA: TGCAGTGCTAGTCCCCAGGGGGAAGGGGAACAGTACGTC.

This clonotype was recorded a few times. The genes are TRBV12-3 or TRBV12-4 and TRBJ2-1, with D tentatively TRBD1 or TRBD2 (5 bases each). This CDR3 is 13 amino acids long. Trimming took 5 bases from V and 10 from J, leaving 15 bases between them. CDR3 amino acids: CASSIGQGREQFF. CDR3 in DNA: TGTGCCAGCAGTATTGGTCAGGGACGCGAGCAGTTCTTC.

The J gene is TRBJ2-7, the V gene TRBV4-3, with TRBD1 matching 10 bases. Germline loops: CDR1 LGHNA, CDR2 YSLEER. The CDR3 is 17 amino acids. J lost 3 bases, V lost 0 bases, and 8 bases had no gene match. CDR3 in DNA: TGCGCCAGCAGCCAAGATAGGGGACAGGGGCCCTACTACGAGCAGTACTTC. Amino acid sequence: CASSQDRGQGPYYEQYF.

The V call is TRBV6-2 or TRBV6-3, the J call TRBJ2-1; unclear D gene. The CDR3 has 12 residues. Trimming removed 5 bases at V and 7 bases at J, with 9 bases between. Germline-derived CDR1 and CDR2 are MNHEY and SVGEGT. The CDR3 reads CASSIIRNEQFF. As DNA, the CDR3 is TGTGCCAGCAGTATAATCCGAAATGAGCAGTTCTTC.

This clonotype was recorded many times. The J gene is TRBJ2-5, the V gene TRBV12-3 or TRBV12-4; D gene uncertain. V lost 1 base to trimming and J lost 5 bases, with 8 bases between them. The CDR3 sequence is 13 residues long. CDR3 sequence reads: CASSLVSVETQYF. The CDR3 DNA is TGTGCCAGCAGTTTAGTAAGCGTCGAGACCCAGTACTTC.

This chain uses TRBV30 with TRBJ2-5; D unclear. Germline V gene sequence: CDR1 GTSNPN, CDR2 SVGIG (reference sequence). The CDR3 contains 17 residues. V lost 0 bases, J lost 4 bases, and 21 bases lay in between. The chain's CDR3 is CAWSVGQRLIKRETQYF. The CDR3 DNA is TGTGCCTGGAGTGTAGGGCAGAGGTTGATAAAACGAGAGACCCAGTACTTC.

This clonotype was seen ten or more times. V and J are TRBV20-1 and TRBJ2-5; tentatively, D is TRBD1 (5 bases). Germline CDR1 and CDR2: DFQATT and SNEGSKA (reference sequence). This CDR3 has 11 residues. The ends were cut back, 3 bases at V and 8 bases at J, with 10 bases in the middle. The CDR3 loop is CSASSGITQYF. In nucleotides, the CDR3 is TGCAGTGCTAGCTCAGGGATAACCCAGTACTTC.

This clonotype has ten or more counts. V and J are TRBV7-2 and TRBJ2-7; 7 positions match TRBD1. The CDR3 contains 14 residues. Looked up from germline, CDR1 is SGHTA and CDR2 is FQGNSA. V trimming: 4 bases; J trimming: 3 bases; junction bases outside the gene matches: 6. The CDR3 nucleotides read TGTGCCAGCAGCTCGGGGACAGAGCACTACGAGCAGTACTTC. Its protein is CASSSGTEHYEQYF.

CDR3 DNA sequence: TGTGCCACCAGTGACTCACAAACCGGGGAGCTGTTTTTT. It is translated as CATSDSQTGELFF. This chain joins TRBV24-1 and TRBJ2-2; D is unclear. Trimming took off 4 bases at V and 5 bases at J, with 7 bases between the two ends. The CDR3 runs to 13 residues. Per germline, CDR1 KGHDR and CDR2 SFDVKD.

The chain recombines TRBV20-1 with TRBJ2-5; D assignment may be TRBD1 or TRBD2 (5 bases each). Germline V gives CDR1 DFQATT, CDR2 SNEGSKA (reference sequence). The CDR3 totals 16 residues. V lost 3 bases, J lost 1 base, and 18 bases lay in between. The DNA for the CDR3 is TGCAGTGCTAGGACGGGGCTAGCTCTCGGCCAAGAGACCCAGTACTTC. Encoded protein: CSARTGLALGQETQYF.

Regarding this clonotype: A read error is possible here, since a much larger clone lies one base away. The chain couples TRBV20-1 to TRBJ1-1; D is possibly TRBD1 (5 bases). V was trimmed by 0 bases and J by 11 bases, leaving 13 bases between them. The CDR3 spans 12 residues. Germline V CDR1 and CDR2: DFQATT, SNEGSKA (reference sequence). In DNA, the CDR3 is TGCAGTGCTAGAGATCCGGGGGGGGAGGCTTTCTTT. Protein sequence: CSARDPGGEAFF.

The rearrangement links TRBV30 to TRBJ2-7, with TRBD1 matching over 7 bases. The germline CDR1 and CDR2 sequences are GTSNPN and SVGIG (reference sequence). The CDR3 is made up of 12 amino acids. Trimming at V came to 4 bases and at J to 4 bases, leaving 4 bases not matched to a gene. CDR3 amino acids: CAWNRGRYEQYF. DNA for the CDR3: TGTGCCTGGAACAGGGGAAGGTACGAGCAGTACTTC. Full variable domain (rest looked up from reference TRBV30 and TRBJ2-7): SQTIHQWPATLVQPVGSPLSLECTVEGTSNPNLYWYRQAAGRGLQLLFYSVGIGQISSEVPQNLSASRPQDRQFILSSKKLLLSDSGFYLCAWNRGRYEQYFGPGTRLTVT.

The V and J genes are TRBV6-2 or TRBV6-3 and TRBJ2-3, with TRBD1 as a possible D gene (5 bases). This CDR3 comprises 15 residues. Trimming left V 2 bases short and J 6 bases short, with 15 bases between. Germline CDR1 reads MNHEY; CDR2 reads SVGEGT. The CDR3: CASSYLGRAGDTQYF. CDR3 nucleotide sequence: TGTGCCAGCAGTTACCTGGGAAGGGCAGGGGATACGCAGTATTTT.

This clonotype was observed a few times. This chain uses TRBV29-1 with TRBJ2-2, with D possibly matching TRBD2 (7 bases). CDR3 size: 16 residues. CDR1 is SQVTM, CDR2 ANQGSEA, per germline. The ends were cut back, 6 bases at V and 4 bases at J, with 21 bases in the middle. This CDR3 is CSVYDLRGGATGELFF. The CDR3 region has the DNA TGCAGCGTATACGATTTGAGAGGGGGGGCCACCGGGGAGCTGTTTTTT.

This clonotype was recorded many times. The rearrangement links TRBV20-1 to TRBJ1-2, with D perhaps matching TRBD1 (6 bases). CDR3 length: 15 residues. Trimming left V 0 bases short and J 5 bases short, with 16 bases between. Looked up from germline, CDR1 is DFQATT and CDR2 is SNEGSKA (reference sequence). DNA of the CDR3: TGCAGTGCTAGAGATGAGGGGGAAGCTCGGTATGGCTACACCTTC. Amino acid sequence: CSARDEGEARYGYTF.

At least ten counts were recorded for this clonotype. This chain uses TRBV20-1 with TRBJ1-1; TRBD1 aligns across 7 bases. Germline assignment: CDR1 DFQATT and CDR2 SNEGSKA (reference sequence). This CDR3 has 13 amino acids. The J segment lost 1 base and the V segment lost 2 bases, leaving 1 base of the junction unmatched. The CDR3 sequence is CSARRTGNTEAFF. In DNA form, the CDR3 reads TGCAGTGCTAGACGGACAGGGAACACTGAAGCTTTCTTT.